These T cell receptor beta chains were read from a single sample in a study of blood T cell repertoires in COVID-19. Only in-frame clones appear in the TCRdb table, and some are missing; sequencing was by immunoSEQ multiplex PCR. The sample lists roughly 270,000 clones, about four fifths seen once, with approximately 5% in the top ten. The sequenced sample consisted of PBMCs or T cells enriched from blood (not recorded which). These receptors originate from a man aged 35 to 55 who had been exposed to COVID-19. The CDR3 runs from the conserved cysteine through the conserved F or W. The D gene is left open where the match is weak. Only some rows state a clone size, as once, few, many or a class for expanded clones.

d_call	j_call	clone_size	cdr3_length	v_call	cdr3_nt	cdr3_aa
TRBD2	TRBJ2-1	.	15	TRBV19	TGTGCCAGTAATAAGCGGGAGGGCCGTATCGATGAGCAGTTCTTC	CASNKREGRIDEQFF
.	TRBJ1-5	many	15	TRBV27	TGTGCCAGCAAGAACAACCAGGGTCGGAATCAGCCCCAGCATTTT	CASKNNQGRNQPQHF
TRBD2	TRBJ2-5	.	18	TRBV6-2/TRBV6-3	TGTGCCAGCAGTTCGAGGAGCGGGAGTCTGGGCTCCCGGGAGACCCAGTACTTC	CASSSRSGSLGSRETQYF
.	TRBJ1-2	.	14	TRBV9	TGTGCCAGCAGCAAAACAGGGACCCACTATGGCTACACCTTC	CASSKTGTHYGYTF
.	TRBJ2-3	.	16	TRBV9	TGTGCCAGCAGCTCCAGGCCGGGGTTTACGACAGATACGCAGTATTTT	CASSSRPGFTTDTQYF
.	TRBJ1-5	few	14	TRBV19	TGTGCCAGTGAGGGCCGGGTATCAAATCAGCCCCAGCATTTT	CASEGRVSNQPQHF
TRBD1	TRBJ2-7	.	15	TRBV5-1	TGCGCCAGCAGACCGGGACAGGGCAATTTGTACGAGCAGTACTTC	CASRPGQGNLYEQYF
.	TRBJ1-1	.	13	TRBV18	TGTGCCAGCTCACCCGCAGAAAACACTGAAGCTTTCTTT	CASSPAENTEAFF
.	TRBJ2-5	.	11	TRBV30	TGTGCCTGGGGGACATCCGAGACCCAGTACTTC	CAWGTSETQYF
.	TRBJ2-7	.	16	TRBV14	TGTGCCAGCAGCCAAGAGGGGGTACGGGGGTCCTACGAGCAGTACTTC	CASSQEGVRGSYEQYF
.	TRBJ2-1	.	15	TRBV4-2	TGTGCCAGCAGCCAAGATCAGGGTAGTAGTGATGAGCAGTTCTTC	CASSQDQGSSDEQFF
TRBD2	TRBJ2-1	.	16	TRBV9	TGTGCCAGCAGCGTAGGCCTAGCGGGAGCTTTCGTGGAGATGTTCTTC	CASSVGLAGAFVEMFF
TRBD1	TRBJ2-7	.	16	TRBV5-1	TGCGCCAGCAGCTTATCCGGGACAGGGGTAAGCGGGGAGCAGTACTTC	CASSLSGTGVSGEQYF
.	TRBJ1-2	.	11	TRBV30	TGTGCCTGGAGTTTCGGGGGTGGCTACACCTTC	CAWSFGGGYTF
TRBD2	TRBJ2-3	.	14	TRBV30	TGTGCCTGGAGTGTACTTGCGGGAGGATATACGCAGTATTTT	CAWSVLAGGYTQYF
.	TRBJ1-2	.	12	TRBV10-3	TGTGCCATCAGCGTGGACAGCTATGGCTACACCTTC	CAISVDSYGYTF
TRBD1	TRBJ2-5	.	14	TRBV5-4	TGTGCCAGCAGCTGGGGACAGAACCAAGAGACCCAGTACTTC	CASSWGQNQETQYF
.	TRBJ1-3	.	13	TRBV18	TGTGCCAGCTCAGAGGCAGCACGAAACACCATATATTTT	CASSEAARNTIYF
.	TRBJ1-1	few	14	TRBV15	TGTGCCACCAGCAGAGCTGGGGCCAACACTGAAGCTTTCTTT	CATSRAGANTEAFF
TRBD2	TRBJ2-1	.	15	TRBV9	TGTGCCAGCAGCGTAGTAGCGGGAGGATCCAATGAGCAGTTCTTC	CASSVVAGGSNEQFF
TRBD1	TRBJ1-2	.	15	TRBV15	TGTGCCACCAGCACCTCTACAGGGGGGGGCTATGGCTACACCTTC	CATSTSTGGGYGYTF
TRBD2	TRBJ2-5	few	13	TRBV2	TGTGCCAGCACCCGGGGAGGGACGGAGACCCAGTACTTC	CASTRGGTETQYF
.	TRBJ1-3	.	16	TRBV5-6	TGTGCCAGCAGCTTGAAGAGCAGGGCGGCTGGAAACACCATATATTTT	CASSLKSRAAGNTIYF
TRBD2	TRBJ2-2	.	19	TRBV9	TGTGCCAGCAGCGTAGCGTGGGTAGGCGGCGGGAGGGCCACCGGGGAGCTGTTTTTT	CASSVAWVGGGRATGELFF
TRBD1	TRBJ1-3	once	17	TRBV5-4	TGTGCCAGCAGCTTGGACGGGACAGGGTCGGGCGGAAACACCATATATTTT	CASSLDGTGSGGNTIYF
.	TRBJ2-6	.	20	TRBV18	TGTGCCAGCTCACCAGTCCCACAGTCAATAGTGTACTCTGGGGCCAACGTCCTGACTTTC	CASSPVPQSIVYSGANVLTF
.	TRBJ2-3	.	13	TRBV5-1	TGCGCCAGCAGCCAAGCCTTGTCGGATACGCAGTATTTT	CASSQALSDTQYF
.	TRBJ2-2	.	17	TRBV30	TGTGCCTGGAGTTCATTCGCAGAATCCCGAAACACCGGGGAGCTGTTTTTT	CAWSSFAESRNTGELFF
TRBD1	TRBJ1-2	.	14	TRBV18	TGTGCCAGCTCACCTAGACAGGGCTTCTATGGCTACACCTTC	CASSPRQGFYGYTF
.	TRBJ2-4	.	13	TRBV5-1	TGCGCCAGCAGCTTGAATGATAAGCCCCCTCAGTACTTC	CASSLNDKPPQYF
.	TRBJ2-2	few	13	TRBV24-1	TGTGCCACCCGGGACTTAAACACCGGGGAGCTGTTTTTT	CATRDLNTGELFF
TRBD1	TRBJ1-5	once	13	TRBV2	TGTGCCAGCAGTTGGACAGGGGAACAGCCCCAGCATTTT	CASSWTGEQPQHF
TRBD1	TRBJ1-2	.	17	TRBV5-1	TGCGCCAGCAGCTTGGGAGGACAGGGGCTCCCTAACTATGGCTACACCTTC	CASSLGGQGLPNYGYTF
.	TRBJ1-1	once	11	TRBV10-3	TGTGCCATCAGGGGGGGGACTGAAGCTTTCTTT	CAIRGGTEAFF
TRBD2	TRBJ2-3	once	15	TRBV3-1/TRBV3-2	TGTGCCAGCAGCCAAACCCCACTAGCGACAGATACGCAGTATTTT	CASSQTPLATDTQYF
TRBD2	TRBJ2-7	.	15	TRBV11-2	TGTGCCAGCAGCTCCAGCGGGAGGGGGTCCTACGAGCAGTACTTC	CASSSSGRGSYEQYF
.	TRBJ2-1	once	13	TRBV14	TGTGCCAGCAGCCAAGTAAGAGTCACTGAGCAGTTCTTC	CASSQVRVTEQFF
.	TRBJ1-1	.	14	TRBV23-1	TGCGCCAGCAGTCAATCCGCGGGGAACACTGAAGCTTTCTTT	CASSQSAGNTEAFF
.	TRBJ2-1	.	15	TRBV18	TGTGCCAGCCCGGTCGAGGAGGGGCGGTACAATGAGCAGTTCTTC	CASPVEEGRYNEQFF
TRBD1	TRBJ1-3	.	13	TRBV10-3	TGTGCCCAAGGGACAGCCTCAGGAAACACCATATATTTT	CAQGTASGNTIYF
.	TRBJ2-3	.	14	TRBV6-5	TGTGCCAGCAGTTACGGCCGTAGCACAGATACGCAGTATTTT	CASSYGRSTDTQYF
.	TRBJ2-5	.	21	TRBV4-1	TGCGCCAGCAGCCAAGATTTCACCACAGATATTAATGCTCCCGCCAAAGAGACCCAGTACTTC	CASSQDFTTDINAPAKETQYF